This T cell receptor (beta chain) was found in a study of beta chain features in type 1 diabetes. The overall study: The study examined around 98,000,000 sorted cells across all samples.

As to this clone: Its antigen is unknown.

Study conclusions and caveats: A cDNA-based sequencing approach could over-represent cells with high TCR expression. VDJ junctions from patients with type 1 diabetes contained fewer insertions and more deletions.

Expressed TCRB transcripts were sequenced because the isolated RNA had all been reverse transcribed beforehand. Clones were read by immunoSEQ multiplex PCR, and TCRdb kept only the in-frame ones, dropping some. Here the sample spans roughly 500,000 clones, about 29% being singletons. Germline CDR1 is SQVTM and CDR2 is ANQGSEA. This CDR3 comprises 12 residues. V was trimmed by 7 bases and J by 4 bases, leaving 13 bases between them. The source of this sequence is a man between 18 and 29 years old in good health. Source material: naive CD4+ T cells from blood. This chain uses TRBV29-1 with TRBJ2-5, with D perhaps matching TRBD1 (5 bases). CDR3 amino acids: CSARLGAETQYF. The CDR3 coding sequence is TGCAGCGCCCGCCTAGGGGCAGAGACCCAGTACTTC.